This T cell receptor (beta chain) appears in the sequencing data of a study of blood T cell repertoires in COVID-19 (dated by TCRdb to about 2020). Broadly, across the study: The collaborator samples originated in the United States, Italy and Spain and spanned the acute and convalescent phases of COVID-19. The repertoires were released in a freely available public database meant as a resource for research on the immune response to SARS-CoV-2. Subjects who had been exposed to COVID-19, were actively infected with it, or had recovered from it provided the deeply sampled blood TCRbeta repertoires that made up the dataset. Where available, HLA class I and class II types were obtained from metadata supplied by the sample provider rather than from assay-based typing. The material from the prospective study consisted of cDNA or gDNA derived from T cells, B-cell-depleted T cells, or PBMCs. Samples were obtained from the ongoing ImmuneRACE study (first 160 participants) and from 1,000 to 1,500 subjects provided by 6 global collaborators. A de-identified subject ID, COVID-19 status, age in years and sex were almost always included in the sample metadata.

Each collaborating institution followed its own protocols to collect whole blood in K2EDTA tubes. For TCRbeta analysis, collaborators shipped samples in one of three forms: frozen whole blood, isolated PBMCs, or DNA extracted from either of those sample types. Details on this clone: Its recognized antigen is unknown. The record has no base qualities; no much larger clone is one base away.

The CDR3 contains 16 residues, cysteine and phenylalanine counted. The DNA shown is the 48-base CDR3, in frame from base 1. After removal of 2 bases from V and 3 bases from J, the junction retains 9 bases not matched to a gene. CDR1 and CDR2, per the germline V gene, are ENHRY and SYGVKD. TCRbeta CDR3 regions were amplified from genomic DNA using the immunoSEQ Assay, a bias-controlled multiplex PCR. In the authors' own workflow: Nucleated cell counts per sample were estimated from amplification of reference gene primers within the assay. To quantify the absolute abundance of each unique TCRbeta CDR3 rearrangement, sequence reads were collapsed and filtered. For each sample, productive Simpson clonality was calculated as the square root of Simpson's diversity index over productive rearrangements. The source is immuneACCESS, and TCRdb retained only in-frame sequences with V and J called. Part of the clones is not carried over; for the studies checked, unresolved V genes explain less than half of this, and the remainder is unexplained. V and J calls and clone size are given by that table; D and trimming were obtained from the DNA. Present in this sample are about 180,000 clones, 83% of which were seen just once. 1.5% to 1.7% of the sample goes to the ten largest clones.

On the study overall, not on this receptor specifically: The quantity of clinical and demographic metadata differed by source and by participant and was supplied without curation.

Sequences were obtained from peripheral blood. The V gene is TRBV10-3 and the J gene is TRBJ2-7; a stretch of 8 junction bases matches TRBD1. This sequence was found in a human donor in a cohort sampled during active COVID-19. The CDR3 protein: CAISEGLGQGLYEQYF. The nucleotide sequence reads TGTGCCATCAGTGAGGGATTAGGACAGGGACTCTACGAGCAGTACTTC.